This TCR beta chain comes out of a study of beta chain features in type 1 diabetes. Whole-study findings and limits: People with Type 1 diabetes carried modestly yet significantly shorter TCRB CDR3s in all four CD4+ subsets. Type 1 diabetes patients had VDJ junctions that carried fewer insertions and more deletions.

As every portion of the isolated RNA was reverse transcribed, the sequencing read expressed TCRB transcripts. This table comes from immunoSEQ multiplex PCR, and its TCRdb copy is limited to in-frame clones, with some not included. The sample holds about 700,000 clones, roughly an eighth seen once. The V gene lost 4 bases and the J gene lost 7 bases, with 18 bases spanning the gap. Germline V gives CDR1 SGHDT, CDR2 YYEEEE. The CDR3 is 15 amino acids. Regarding this clone: Its antigen is not known.

The receptor comes from a man younger than 35 with type 1 diabetes. The rearrangement uses TRBV5-6 and TRBJ1-5, with D perhaps matching TRBD1 (5 bases). The sample was naive CD4+ T cells from blood. DNA for the CDR3: TGTGCCAGCAGCCTGTGGGGGTCGGGGAACCAGCCCCAGCATTTT. Translating gives CASSLWGSGNQPQHF.